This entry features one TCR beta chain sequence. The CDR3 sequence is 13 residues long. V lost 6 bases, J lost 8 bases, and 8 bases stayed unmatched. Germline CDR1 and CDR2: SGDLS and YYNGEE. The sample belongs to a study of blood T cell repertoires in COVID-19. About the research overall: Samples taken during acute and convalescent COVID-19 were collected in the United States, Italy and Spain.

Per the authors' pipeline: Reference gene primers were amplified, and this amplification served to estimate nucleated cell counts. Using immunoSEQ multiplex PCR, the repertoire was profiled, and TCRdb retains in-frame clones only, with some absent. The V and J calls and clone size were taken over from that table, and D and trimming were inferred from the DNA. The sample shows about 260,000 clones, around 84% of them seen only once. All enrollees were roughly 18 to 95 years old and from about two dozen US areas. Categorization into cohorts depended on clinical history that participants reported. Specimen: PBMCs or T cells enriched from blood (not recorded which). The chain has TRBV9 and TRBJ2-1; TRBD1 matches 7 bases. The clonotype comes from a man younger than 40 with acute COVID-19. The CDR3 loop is CASNELGGYEQFF. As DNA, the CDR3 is TGTGCCAGCAACGAACTAGGGGGCTATGAGCAGTTCTTC.